This T cell receptor (beta chain) was sequenced for a study of T cell responses to AZD1222 COVID-19 vaccine (dated by TCRdb to the early 2020s). With regard to the full study: TCR sequencing was performed for approximately 240 trial participants, of whom about 200 were given two doses of AZD1222 and around 25 were given two doses of MenACWY control vaccine. Trial participants were enrolled by age into subgroups of 18-55, 56-69 and 70-plus years, and roughly 150, 30 and 60 TCR-sequenced participants, respectively, were included in these subgroups.

This specimen's time point label, per the study, means: about 28 days (+/-7) after the second vaccine dose. AZD1222 recipients with second doses at about 4 weeks or about 12 weeks were pooled, because spike-specific TCR depth and breadth did not differ between schedules. Samples from vaccinated people were obtained from the UK trials COV001 and COV002, which included a single-blind randomized controlled phase 2/3 trial of AZD1222 (ChAdOx1 nCoV-19) in healthy adults. Trial participant PBMC samples were collected at day 0 and day 28 after the second dose for TCRbeta chain sequencing. General study outcomes and caveats: Participants were mostly white British and included more females than males, and it was suggested by the authors that clonal diversity may have been underestimated. Because no day 14 peak-response samples were available, the repertoires could be characterized only after the peak T cell response. CD4 TCRs associated with the vaccine covered the entire spike protein, and the dominant responses were in regions 160-218 and 743-854. In the small 56-69-year group, the increase in depth fell short of significance, most likely because of low power. After two AZD1222 doses, both the breadth and the depth of spike-specific TCRs were significantly higher than at day 0 and than in MenACWY recipients. Nearly half of unique spike-specific TCRs reportedly recognized epitopes outside regions mutated in the B.1.351 and B.1.1.7 variants. Conclusions about previously exposed vaccinees are limited, since just 6 or 7 AZD1222 recipients were seropositive for SARS-CoV-2 at baseline.

The CDR3 regions of human TCRbeta chains were analyzed by immunosequencing. Processing in the source paper ran as follows. TCRs in the repertoires were compared against a reference library of SARS-CoV-2-specific TCRs that had been generated with the MIRA antigen-specificity platform. Breadth meant the fraction of unique TCRs that were SARS-CoV-2-associated, whereas depth meant the fraction of total T cells that were SARS-CoV-2-associated. Using the MIRA data, every spike-specific TCR was mapped to the spike region that the TCR reacted to and assigned to either a CD4 or a CD8 class. Log10-transformed breadth and depth values were compared by one-way ANOVA with Sidak's multiple comparisons tests. TCRdb carries this immuneACCESS record with in-frame sequences only. Its versions omit some clonotypes, under half of them owing to an unresolved V gene in the studies checked, with the rest unexplained. V and J calls and clone size follow that table, whereas D and trimming were derived from the DNA. The sample profile shows over 95,000 clones; about 88% of them were found once. Over 12% of the sample is held by the ten biggest clonotypes.

There are 11 amino acids in the CDR3, from cysteine to phenylalanine inclusive. Just CDR3 DNA is preserved here, 33 bases in frame from base 1. CDR1 and CDR2 are drawn from the germline V gene: SGHTS, YDEGEE. Trimming leaves V shorter by 4 bases and J shorter by 9 bases, with the junction holding 3 bases beyond the gene matches. Of note for this clone: No antigen is known for it. No base-level quality is on record; no much larger clone is a single base apart.

The TCR sequence derives from an adult who received the AZD1222 COVID-19 vaccine. In this chain, TRBV5-8 is recombined with TRBJ1-1, with 7 junctional bases fitting TRBD1. This sample comprised peripheral blood, obtained 28 days after the second AZD1222 dose. The CDR3 protein: CASSHRGQAFF. The bases read TGTGCCAGCAGCCACAGGGGTCAAGCTTTCTTT.